This TCR beta chain derives from a study of T cells after yellow fever vaccination. Study results and limitations: Most primary-vaccination clones recurred post-booster (approximately 96% CD4, roughly 90% CD8).

The ends were cut back, 0 bases at V and 3 bases at J, with 11 bases in the middle. This CDR3 has 15 amino acids. Germline CDR1 is KGHSH and CDR2 is LQKENI. With respect to this clonotype: Its antigen is still unknown.

TCRdb processed the 5' RACE reads anew with MiXCR; each CDR3 protein has one entry. The table lists approximately 150,000 distinct CDR3 sequences, 5.5% to 8% of them singletons. This chain links TRBV18 with TRBJ1-1, with D maybe TRBD1 (5 bases). The TCR sequence derives from a man younger than 35 who received the YFV17D yellow fever vaccine. The input for sequencing was CD4+ T cells sorted from PBMCs, taken on the day of the first yellow fever vaccination. CDR3 bases: TGTGCCAGCTCACCACCGGGGCGCACAGACACTGAAGCTTTCTTT. This sequence encodes CASSPPGRTDTEAFF.